Shown below are 24 T cell receptor beta chains from a single sample sequenced in a study of cytomegalovirus exposure and HLA in healthy donors. PCR was performed using 60 Vbeta and 13 Jbeta primers. Sequencing was performed with immunoSEQ multiplex PCR; in TCRdb, only in-frame clones are kept and a portion is missing. The sample holds around 200,000 clones, 80% to 85% seen once. The specimen sequenced was PBMCs. The receptors originated from a woman between 35 and 50 years old in good health and CMV-seronegative.

This rearrangement joins TRBV27 to TRBJ1-1; 7 nucleotides line up with TRBD1. Germline CDR1 reads MNHEY; CDR2 reads SMNVEV (reference sequence). Losses at the gene ends were 6 bases for V and 8 bases for J; bases not matched to a gene: 12. This CDR3 comprises 14 residues. CDR3 nucleotides: TGTGCCAGCAGCGAGGGGGCGGGACCGGACGAAGCTTTCTTT. Its translation is CASSEGAGPDEAFF.

CDR3 sequence (DNA): TGTGCCAGCAGCTCCGACAGGGGCCAAGAGACCCAGTACTTC. As protein: CASSSDRGQETQYF. The V gene is TRBV7-9, the J gene TRBJ2-5, with 8 bases fitting TRBD1. CDR3 length: 14 amino acids. The V and J ends lost 4 bases and 1 base, in that order; junction bases with no gene match: 2. Germline V gene sequence: CDR1 SEHNR, CDR2 FQNEAQ (reference sequence). The whole variable domain, filled in from reference TRBV7-9 and TRBJ2-5, reads DTGVSQNPRHKITKRGQNVTFRCDPISEHNRLYWYRQTLGQGPEFLTYFQNEAQLEKSRLLSDRFSAERPKGSFSTLEIQRTEQGDSAMYLCASSSDRGQETQYFGPGTRLLVL.

V gene TRBV4-1 combines with J gene TRBJ2-5; D not certain. The better agreement between TRBJ2-7 and the DNA end casts doubt on the J call. The CDR3 has 13 residues. CDR1 MGHRA and CDR2 YSYEKL come from the germline V gene. CDR3 protein: CASSPEVYGEQYF. The DNA for the CDR3 is TGCGCCAGCAGCCCCGAGGTCTACGGCGAGCAGTACTTC.

This clone was seen only once. V usage is TRBV11-1 and J usage is TRBJ1-1; D gene unclear. The V gene's germline CDR1 is SGHAT and CDR2 FQDESV (reference sequence). V lost 5 bases to trimming and J lost 10 bases, with 14 bases between them. The CDR3 is 12 residues long. In nucleotides, the CDR3 is TGTGCCAGCAGCCGAGACTCCCTAGGAGCTTTCTTT. Its protein product is CASSRDSLGAFF.

J is TRBJ2-5 and V is TRBV7-9, with D possibly matching TRBD2 (6 bases). From germline, CDR1 is SEHNR and CDR2 FQNEAQ (reference sequence). Deletions cut 1 base from V and 2 bases from J, with 17 bases between. The CDR3 has 17 residues. In DNA, the CDR3 is TGTGCCAGCAGCTTAGGGGCTAGCGCGGGGACTCAAGAGACCCAGTACTTC. Protein product: CASSLGASAGTQETQYF.

As concerns this clone: Germline is not matched at one junction end, which may reflect a read error. The gene calls are TRBV4-2 and TRBJ2-1; TRBD1 agrees at 7 bases. Germline values: CDR1 LGHNA, CDR2 YNFKEQ. The CDR3 loop spans 15 amino acids. CDR3 bases: TGTGCCAGCGGGTGGAAAGCCACGGGTGACAGGGTTAACGTCTTC. Encoded protein: CASGWKATGDRVNVF.

The DNA of the CDR3 is TGTGCCAGCAGCTTAGTAGAGGGATGGTCAGGGCCCCAGCATTTT. Its translation is CASSLVEGWSGPQHF. This chain joins TRBV7-2 and TRBJ1-5; no firm D call. Trimming removed 1 base from V and 9 bases from J, with 16 bases in between. Germline-derived CDR1 and CDR2 are SGHTA and FQGNSA. The CDR3 is 15 amino acids. The full variable domain, in which reference TRBV7-2 and TRBJ1-5 provide the parts outside the CDR3, is GAGVSQSPSNKVTEKGKDVELRCDPISGHTALYWYRQSLGQGLEFLIYFQGNSAPDKSGLPSDRFSAERTGGSVSTLTIQRTQQEDSAVYLCASSLVEGWSGPQHFGDGTRLSIL.

The rearrangement joins TRBV19 to TRBJ2-7; tentatively, D is TRBD1 (5 bases). In germline, CDR1 is LNHDA, CDR2 SQIVND (reference sequence). V lost 7 bases and J 1 base, leaving 8 bases between the germline ends. The CDR3 is 12 residues long. CDR3 amino acids: CASTSGSYEQYF. In DNA form, the CDR3 reads TGTGCCAGTACCTCAGGGTCCTACGAGCAGTACTTC.

The chain joins TRBV30 to TRBJ2-5, with TRBD1 identical over 9 bases. Germline-derived CDR1 and CDR2 are GTSNPN and SVGIG (reference sequence). This CDR3 is built from 15 residues. Trimming cost V 4 bases and J 0 bases; bases outside gene matches: 6. Written as DNA, the CDR3 is TGTGCCTGGAACGGAGGGACAGGGTACCAAGAGACCCAGTACTTC. It specifies CAWNGGTGYQETQYF.

The chain is built from TRBV18 and TRBJ1-1; 10 bases line up with TRBD1. This CDR3 is built from 15 residues. V gave up 4 bases and J gave up 5 bases; unmatched junction bases: 7. Per the germline V gene, CDR1 is KGHSH and CDR2 is LQKENI. DNA of the CDR3: TGTGCCAGCTCACTTGGACAGGGGGTGAGGACTGAAGCTTTCTTT. Its protein product is CASSLGQGVRTEAFF.

The genes are TRBV7-9 and TRBJ1-2; 7 bases fit TRBD1. The CDR3 has 13 residues. V shed 5 bases, J shed 2 bases, and the junction held 2 bases outside the gene matches. CDR1 is SEHNR and CDR2 is FQNEAQ in the germline V gene (reference sequence). The CDR3, as DNA: TGTGCCAGCAGCCAGACAGGGAACTATGGCTACACCTTC. Translation gives CASSQTGNYGYTF.

V is TRBV28 and J is TRBJ1-3, with 7 bases that match TRBD1. Germline loops: CDR1 MDHEN, CDR2 SYDVKM. There are 15 residues in the CDR3. V was pared by 5 bases and J by 0 bases, with 4 bases of the junction left unmatched. The CDR3 reads CASSDGTASGNTIYF. CDR3 DNA: TGTGCCAGCAGTGATGGGACAGCCTCTGGAAACACCATATATTTT.

In nucleotides, the CDR3 is TGTGCCAGCAGCCCCCGCTGGGACTCTAATGAAAAACTGTTTTTT. Protein product: CASSPRWDSNEKLFF. The chain is built from TRBV9 and TRBJ1-4; possibly TRBD1 for D (5 bases). From germline, CDR1 is SGDLS and CDR2 YYNGEE. Trimming removed 4 bases from V and 3 bases from J, with 13 bases in between. The CDR3 has 15 residues.

V gene TRBV11-2 combines with J gene TRBJ2-1; D gene ambiguous. Germline-derived CDR1 and CDR2 are SGHAT and FQNNGV. Trimming removed 2 bases from V and 5 bases from J, with 22 bases in between. The CDR3 spans 18 residues. Here the CDR3 DNA reads TGTGCCAGCAGCTTATTCGTGGGCAGCTCCCTTGGAAACAATGAGCAGTTCTTC. As protein: CASSLFVGSSLGNNEQFF.

This chain links TRBV7-2 with TRBJ2-5, with 7 bases aligning to TRBD1. Germline lookup yields CDR1 SGHTA and CDR2 FQGNSA. The V gene end was trimmed by 2 bases and the J gene end by 4 bases; junction bases not matched to a gene: 7. This CDR3 is built from 15 residues. The CDR3 loop reads CASSLMAGGAETQYF. In DNA form, the CDR3 reads TGTGCCAGCAGCTTAATGGCAGGGGGTGCAGAGACCCAGTACTTC.

The rearrangement joins TRBV28 to TRBJ1-2; 9 bases agree with TRBD1. V lost 5 bases to trimming and J lost 5 bases; unmatched junction nucleotides: 6. Looked up from germline, CDR1 is MDHEN and CDR2 is SYDVKM. This CDR3 spans 14 amino acids. CDR3 coding DNA: TGTGCCAGCAGTGAGACAGGGGGAGGTTATGGCTACACCTTC. Translated, it gives CASSETGGGYGYTF.

The chain carries TRBV7-9 and TRBJ1-2, with 9 bases lining up with TRBD1. Per the germline V gene, CDR1 is SEHNR and CDR2 is FQNEAQ (reference sequence). Unmatched junction bases numbered 2, after V lost 1 base and J lost 2 bases. CDR3 length: 15 amino acids. The CDR3 loop reads CASSLEDRGNYGYTF. In nucleotides, the CDR3 is TGTGCCAGCAGCTTAGAAGACAGGGGGAACTATGGCTACACCTTC.

This chain links TRBV9 with TRBJ1-1; 7 bases map to TRBD1. CDR1 is SGDLS and CDR2 is YYNGEE in the germline V gene. This CDR3 is built from 13 residues. The ends lost 4 bases at V and 5 bases at J; junction bases unmatched: 5. The CDR3 DNA sequence: TGTGCCAGCAGCCCCCCAGGGGGAACTGAAGCTTTCTTT. It encodes CASSPPGGTEAFF.

The V gene is TRBV4-1, the J gene TRBJ2-7, with TRBD2 as a possible D gene (6 bases). The germline V gene has CDR1 MGHRA and CDR2 YSYEKL. V lost 0 bases and J lost 2, with 14 bases in between. CDR3 length: 16 amino acids. CDR3 in DNA: TGCGCCAGCAGCCAAGAGCAAGGAGGAGGGGCCTACGAGCAGTACTTC. Its translation: CASSQEQGGGAYEQYF.

This sequence joins TRBV7-9 and TRBJ1-2; the D gene is possibly TRBD1 (6 bases). The V gene's germline CDR1 is SEHNR and CDR2 FQNEAQ (reference sequence). V dropped 6 bases and J dropped 4 bases, with 15 bases sitting between them. This CDR3 comprises 14 residues. CDR3 sequence reads: CASSYTGQSYGYTF. The CDR3 nucleotides read TGTGCCAGCAGTTATACCGGACAGAGCTATGGCTACACCTTC.

The chain couples TRBV19 to TRBJ1-1; D remains ambiguous. Per the germline V gene, CDR1 is LNHDA and CDR2 is SQIVND (reference sequence). V was clipped by 8 bases and J by 0 bases, with 4 bases between them. The CDR3 has 11 amino acids. The CDR3 coding sequence is TGTGCCAGTTCCATGAACACTGAAGCTTTCTTT. This gives the protein CASSMNTEAFF.

J is TRBJ2-2 and V is TRBV2; 7 bases map to TRBD1. Per germline, CDR1 SNHLY and CDR2 FYNNEI. The CDR3 consists of 15 residues. The junction had 4 bases not matched to a gene; V was cut back by 6 bases and J by 0 bases. The CDR3 reads CASRGQTANTGELFF. CDR3 coding DNA: TGTGCCAGCAGGGGACAGACCGCGAACACCGGGGAGCTGTTTTTT.

J is TRBJ2-7 and V is TRBV20-1, with a weak D call TRBD2 (5 bases). This CDR3 spans 10 amino acids. CDR1 is DFQATT and CDR2 is SNEGSKA in the germline V gene (reference sequence). V lost 7 bases and J 7 bases, leaving 11 bases between the germline ends. CDR3 residues: CSVMTGEQYF. The CDR3 region has the DNA TGCAGTGTGATGACGGGGGAGCAGTACTTC.

This clone was seen a single time. The CDR3, as DNA: TGTGCCAGCAGTGCCCAGGGGGATACGCAGTATTTT. Amino acids: CASSAQGDTQYF. The rearrangement uses TRBV2 and TRBJ2-3; tentatively, D is TRBD1 (6 bases). Germline V gene lookup returns CDR1 SNHLY and CDR2 FYNNEI. Trimming stripped 4 bases from V and 6 bases from J, with 8 bases between. This CDR3 is built from 12 residues.